The TCR beta chain under discussion was sequenced for a study of early T cells in non-severe SARS-CoV-2 infection. Study at large: Sequencing used unsorted whole-blood bulk RNA, so chains lack pairing. Study results and limitations: Matching with VDJdb favored anti-spike CD8 responses (missing private and CD4 specificities).

Trimming stripped 0 bases from V and 6 bases from J, with 15 bases between. In germline, CDR1 is DFQATT, CDR2 SNEGSKA (reference sequence). The CDR3 covers 15 residues. As part of library construction, unique molecular identifiers were attached to individual cDNA molecules. TCRdb re-analysed the 5' RACE reads in MiXCR, keeping a single row per CDR3 protein. The repertoire holds over 90,000 distinct CDR3 sequences, with around 13% as singletons. This clonotype was counted many times. Its antigen is unidentified. The sequence came from an adult who was a healthcare worker with PCR-confirmed SARS-CoV-2 infection or an uninfected control (not recorded which). The chain has TRBV20-1 and TRBJ2-4; no clear D. The sample was whole blood. CDR3 amino acids: CSARDLEAIVNIQYF. In nucleotides, the CDR3 is TGCAGTGCTAGAGATTTGGAAGCGATCGTAAACATTCAGTACTTC.